One sample yielded the 4 T cell receptor beta chains listed below, sequenced in a study of cytomegalovirus exposure and HLA in healthy donors. 60 Vbeta and 13 Jbeta primers were used in PCR. Clones were read by immunoSEQ multiplex PCR, and TCRdb kept only the in-frame ones, dropping some. The sample has about 120,000 clones; around 79% are singletons. Sequencing was done on a sample of PBMCs. Receptors originate from a woman aged 25 to 39 in good health and CMV-seropositive.

The CDR3 coding sequence is TGTGCCAGCAGCTCTACAGGGGGCTATGGCTACACCTTC. Protein: CASSSTGGYGYTF. This chain connects TRBV5-6 to TRBJ1-2; 8 nucleotides agree with TRBD1. Germline V lookup: CDR1 SGHDT, CDR2 YYEEEE. V trimming: 3 bases; J trimming: 4 bases; junction bases outside the gene matches: 2. The CDR3 consists of 13 residues.

The CDR3 nucleotides are TGTGCCAGCAGTTATGGGCCAGGGGGGCACACTGAAGCTTTCTTT. It translates to CASSYGPGGHTEAFF. The chain has TRBV6-5 and TRBJ1-1; TRBD1 agrees at 7 bases. CDR3 length equals 15 residues. V dropped 3 bases and J dropped 3; count of bases not matched to a gene: 7. Germline V gene lookup returns CDR1 MNHEY and CDR2 SVGAGI.

The rearrangement links TRBV7-2 to TRBJ2-2, with TRBD2 matching over 11 bases. CDR1 and CDR2 from the germline V gene are SGHTA and FQGNSA. CDR3 length: 16 amino acids. Unmatched junction bases numbered 4, after V lost 7 bases and J lost 0 bases. In DNA, the CDR3 is TGTGCCAGCAACCCTAGCGGGGGGTCGAACACCGGGGAGCTGTTTTTT. Its translation is CASNPSGGSNTGELFF. Looking up the rest from reference TRBV7-2 and TRBJ2-2 gives the full variable domain: GAGVSQSPSNKVTEKGKDVELRCDPISGHTALYWYRQSLGQGLEFLIYFQGNSAPDKSGLPSDRFSAERTGGSVSTLTIQRTQQEDSAVYLCASNPSGGSNTGELFFGEGSRLTVL.

This clone was detected only once. The V gene is TRBV4-2, the J gene TRBJ2-5; TRBD1 aligns across 7 bases. TRBJ2-7 explains the end of the DNA better; the J call may be wrong. The germline CDR1 and CDR2 sequences are LGHNA and YNFKEQ. CDR3 size: 13 residues. CDR3 bases: TGTGCCAGCAGCCAACGGACAGGCTACGAGCAGTACTTC. Translation: CASSQRTGYEQYF.